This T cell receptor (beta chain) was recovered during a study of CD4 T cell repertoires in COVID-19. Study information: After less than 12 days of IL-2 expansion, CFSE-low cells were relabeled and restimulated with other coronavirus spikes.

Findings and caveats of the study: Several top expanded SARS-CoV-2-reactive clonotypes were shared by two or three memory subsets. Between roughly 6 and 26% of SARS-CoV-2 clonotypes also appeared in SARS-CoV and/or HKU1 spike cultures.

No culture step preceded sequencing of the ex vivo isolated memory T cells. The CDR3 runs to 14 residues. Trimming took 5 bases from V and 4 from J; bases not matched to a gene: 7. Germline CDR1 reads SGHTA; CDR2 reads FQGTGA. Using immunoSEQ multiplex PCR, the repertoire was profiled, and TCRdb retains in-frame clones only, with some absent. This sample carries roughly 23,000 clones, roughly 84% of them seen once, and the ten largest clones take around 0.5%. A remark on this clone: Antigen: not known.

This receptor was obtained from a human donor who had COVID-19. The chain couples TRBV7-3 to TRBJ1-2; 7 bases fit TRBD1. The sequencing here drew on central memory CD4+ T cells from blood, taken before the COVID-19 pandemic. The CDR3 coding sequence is TGTGCCAGCAGCCCTGACAGGGACCCCTATGGCTACACCTTC. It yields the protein CASSPDRDPYGYTF.